This paragraph covers one T cell receptor (beta chain) sequence. The data stem from a study of blood T cell repertoires in COVID-19. Study information: In each case, the material was cDNA or gDNA derived from T cells, B-cell-depleted T cells, or PBMCs.

Original data processing: Nucleated cell number was recorded as an estimate derived from reference gene primer amplification. Sequencing used immunoSEQ multiplex PCR; TCRdb keeps in-frame clones, though not all of them. The D gene and trimming were derived from the DNA, and the V and J assignments and clone size from that table. The sample yields 95,000 to 120,000 clones, about nine tenths seen once. V lost 6 bases and J lost 0, with 14 bases in between. The CDR3 is 15 amino acids. Germline assignment: CDR1 MNHEY and CDR2 SMNVEV (reference sequence). The sequence was obtained from a human donor in a cohort sampled during active COVID-19. The sample was peripheral blood. The rearrangement joins TRBV27 to TRBJ1-1, with D tentatively TRBD1 (5 bases). The CDR3 bases are TGTGCCAGCAGGCGGGGACCCGCGTTGAACACTGAAGCTTTCTTT. Translating it yields CASRRGPALNTEAFF.